A selection of T cell receptor beta chains follows, all from one sample in a study of blood T cell repertoires in COVID-19. Some clones are missing from TCRdb's copy, which holds only in-frame ones; the method was immunoSEQ multiplex PCR. The sample includes roughly 250,000 clones, 65% to 90% of them seen just once. The sequenced material came from peripheral blood. Receptors originate from a woman at least 80 years old with active or convalescent COVID-19. Both conserved end residues are part of each CDR3. Each record gives: J gene, clone size, V gene, D gene, CDR3 protein, CDR3 DNA. A D gene is named only where the DNA matches it firmly. Clone size is stated in some rows and not others, as once, few, many or a class when expanded.

J gene: TRBJ1-2; clone size: .; V gene: TRBV21-1; D gene: .; CDR3 protein: CASSKAPRAQLIYGYTF; CDR3 DNA: TGTGCCAGCAGCAAAGCGCCCAGGGCGCAACTGATCTATGGCTACACCTTC
J gene: TRBJ2-3; clone size: .; V gene: TRBV19; D gene: TRBD1; CDR3 protein: CASSMWGQRGTDTQYF; CDR3 DNA: TGTGCCAGTAGTATGTGGGGACAGAGGGGAACAGATACGCAGTATTTT
J gene: TRBJ1-2; clone size: .; V gene: TRBV2; D gene: .; CDR3 protein: CASSRAGYGYTF; CDR3 DNA: TGTGCCAGCTCTCGGGCGGGGTATGGCTACACCTTC
J gene: TRBJ2-1; clone size: .; V gene: TRBV12-3/TRBV12-4; D gene: .; CDR3 protein: CASSSRVARQFF; CDR3 DNA: TGTGCCAGCAGTTCCAGGGTTGCCCGGCAGTTCTTC
J gene: TRBJ1-3; clone size: .; V gene: TRBV28; D gene: .; CDR3 protein: CASGPFRGPGNTIYF; CDR3 DNA: TGTGCCAGCGGGCCTTTCCGGGGTCCTGGAAACACCATATATTTT
J gene: TRBJ1-2; clone size: .; V gene: TRBV10-3; D gene: TRBD1; CDR3 protein: CAISRQGRGYTF; CDR3 DNA: TGTGCCATCAGTCGACAGGGGAGAGGCTACACCTTC
J gene: TRBJ1-2; clone size: few; V gene: TRBV19; D gene: TRBD1; CDR3 protein: CASSLGTVYGYTF; CDR3 DNA: TGTGCCAGTAGTCTCGGGACAGTTTATGGCTACACCTTC
J gene: TRBJ1-1; clone size: once; V gene: TRBV4-2; D gene: TRBD1; CDR3 protein: CASSQDGQGRFTEAFF; CDR3 DNA: TGTGCCAGCAGCCAAGATGGACAGGGACGGTTCACTGAAGCTTTCTTT
J gene: TRBJ1-1; clone size: .; V gene: TRBV20-1; D gene: TRBD1; CDR3 protein: CSASQGAVTEAFF; CDR3 DNA: TGCAGTGCTAGTCAGGGGGCCGTTACTGAAGCTTTCTTT
J gene: TRBJ1-5; clone size: .; V gene: TRBV2; D gene: .; CDR3 protein: CASSEQQISNQPQHF; CDR3 DNA: TGTGCCAGCAGTGAACAACAGATTAGCAATCAGCCCCAGCATTTT
J gene: TRBJ1-5; clone size: .; V gene: TRBV19; D gene: .; CDR3 protein: CATRGGVSNQPQHF; CDR3 DNA: TGTGCCACCCGCGGGGGAGTTAGCAATCAGCCCCAGCATTTT